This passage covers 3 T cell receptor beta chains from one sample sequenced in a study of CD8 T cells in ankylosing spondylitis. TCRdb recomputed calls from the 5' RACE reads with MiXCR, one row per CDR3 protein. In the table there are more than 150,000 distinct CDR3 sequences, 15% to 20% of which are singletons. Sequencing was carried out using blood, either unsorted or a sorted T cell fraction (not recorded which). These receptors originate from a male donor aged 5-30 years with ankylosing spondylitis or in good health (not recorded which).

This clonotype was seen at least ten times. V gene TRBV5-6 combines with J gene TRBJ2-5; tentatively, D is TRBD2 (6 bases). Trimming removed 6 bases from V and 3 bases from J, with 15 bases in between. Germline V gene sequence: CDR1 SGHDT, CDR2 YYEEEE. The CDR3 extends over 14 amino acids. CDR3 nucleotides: TGTGCCAGCACTGCGGGACTGGAAGAAGAGACCCAGTACTTC. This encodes CASTAGLEEETQYF.

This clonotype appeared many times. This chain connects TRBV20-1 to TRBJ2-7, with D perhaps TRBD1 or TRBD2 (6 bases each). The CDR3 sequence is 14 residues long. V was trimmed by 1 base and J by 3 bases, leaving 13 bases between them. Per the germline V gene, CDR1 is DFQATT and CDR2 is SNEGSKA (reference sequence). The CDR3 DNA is TGCAGTGCTAGAGGGGGGCTAGCGATCTACGAGCAGTACTTC. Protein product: CSARGGLAIYEQYF.

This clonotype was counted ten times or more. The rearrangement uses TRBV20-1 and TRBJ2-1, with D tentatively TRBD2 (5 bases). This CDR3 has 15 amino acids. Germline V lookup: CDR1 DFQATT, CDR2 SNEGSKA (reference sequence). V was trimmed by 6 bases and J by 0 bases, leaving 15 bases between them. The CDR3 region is CSAESGLSSYNEQFF. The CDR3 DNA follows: TGCAGTGCGGAGAGCGGTTTGAGCTCCTACAATGAGCAGTTCTTC.